This is a list of T cell receptor beta chains from one sample in a study of shared clonotypes between healthy human individuals. Assay used: immunoSEQ multiplex PCR; TCRdb lists only in-frame clones, some missing. The sample shows millions of clones, approximately 90% of them seen only once. Sequencing was performed on naive CD4+ T cells sorted from blood. These TCRs come from a man younger than 30 in good health. Each CDR3 is given with its conserved first and last residue. A D gene is named only where the DNA matches it firmly. Not all rows give a size; the values are once, few, many and, for expanded clones, a class.

v_call,j_call,d_call,clone_size,cdr3_nt,cdr3_aa
TRBV9,TRBJ2-7,TRBD1,NA,TGTGCCAGCAGCGCTGAGGACAGGGGGCGTTTTGCGGGCGAGCAGTACTTC,CASSAEDRGRFAGEQYF
TRBV6-5,TRBJ2-1,NA,NA,TGTGCCAGCAGAGCGGCCACCAGCTCCTACAATGAGCAGTTCTTC,CASRAATSSYNEQFF
TRBV5-1,TRBJ2-7,NA,NA,TGCGCCAGCAGCTTGGGGAGTGAGACAGCTTCCTACGAGCAGTACTTC,CASSLGSETASYEQYF
TRBV15,TRBJ1-5,TRBD1,NA,TGTGCCACCAGCAGAGGCCCCGCGGGGACAGGGAATCAGCCCCAGCATTTT,CATSRGPAGTGNQPQHF
TRBV27,TRBJ1-2,NA,few,TGTGCCAGCAGTTTATCCAGGGCAGGGGACGGCTACACCTTC,CASSLSRAGDGYTF
TRBV5-1,TRBJ2-3,TRBD2,NA,TGCGCCAGCAGCCTAGCGGACCCCACAGATACGCAGTATTTT,CASSLADPTDTQYF
TRBV5-1,TRBJ2-1,TRBD1,NA,TGCGCCAGCAGCTCAAACAGGGGTGTGGATGAGCAGTTCTTC,CASSSNRGVDEQFF
TRBV7-9,TRBJ1-4,NA,NA,TGTGCCAGCAGCTCATCCCCCGGACCATTAGCAACTAATGAAAAACTGTTTTTT,CASSSSPGPLATNEKLFF
TRBV11-2,TRBJ2-5,NA,NA,TGTGCCAGCAGCTTAACGGGCCGAGGGGGTACAGGGGAGACCCAGTACTTC,CASSLTGRGGTGETQYF
TRBV5-1,TRBJ2-5,NA,NA,TGCGCCAGCAGCTTGGGGCAGGTGGGAGAGACCCAGTACTTC,CASSLGQVGETQYF
TRBV5-4,TRBJ2-5,NA,NA,TGTGCCAGCAGTGAGGGACTCCAAGAGACCCAGTACTTC,CASSEGLQETQYF
TRBV5-6,TRBJ1-2,NA,NA,TGTGCCAGCAGCTTGTCAGGGGAAGGCTATGGCTACACCTTC,CASSLSGEGYGYTF
TRBV28,TRBJ1-5,NA,NA,TGTGCCAGCAGTTTATCGCCAGTAAATCAGCCCCAGCATTTT,CASSLSPVNQPQHF
TRBV7-2,TRBJ1-4,NA,NA,TGTGCCAGCAGCTTCTCGGGGGTCCTTAATGAAAAACTGTTTTTT,CASSFSGVLNEKLFF
TRBV30,TRBJ1-1,NA,once,TGTGCCTGGAACCCAGGGGATAGAAGGTCGCGGAACACTGAAGCTTTCTTT,CAWNPGDRRSRNTEAFF
TRBV4-2,TRBJ2-7,NA,NA,TGTGCCAGCAGCTCCGGGACGGTCTCCTACGAGCAGTACTTC,CASSSGTVSYEQYF
TRBV18,TRBJ1-6,NA,NA,TGTGCCAGCTCACCCTACAAGTTGGAGAATTCACCCCTCCACTTT,CASSPYKLENSPLHF
TRBV10-3,TRBJ2-7,TRBD1,NA,TGTGCCACTAAAGGGCGGACAGGAGGAGACTACGAGCAGTACTTC,CATKGRTGGDYEQYF
TRBV2,TRBJ2-7,TRBD2,NA,TGTGCCAGCAACGAGGGACTAGCGGGAGTGTTGGGAGAGCAGTACTTC,CASNEGLAGVLGEQYF